What follows are 19 T cell receptor beta chains derived from one specimen sequenced in a study of glioma-infiltrating T cells after dendritic cell vaccination. The repertoire was sequenced with immunoSEQ multiplex PCR; TCRdb's copy has only in-frame clones and lacks some. Among roughly 52,000 clones listed, about 85% were seen once. Sequencing was performed on blood, taken before dendritic cell vaccination. All receptors derive from a human donor with glioblastoma.

This clone was observed a handful of times. The chain couples TRBV5-4 to TRBJ1-1; 12 nucleotides agree with TRBD1. The CDR3 loop spans 15 amino acids. CDR1 is SGHNT and CDR2 is YYREEE in the germline V gene (reference sequence). V lost 4 bases and J lost 4; bases outside the gene matches: 5. This CDR3 is CASSPGQGASTEAFF. The CDR3 nucleotides read TGTGCCAGCAGCCCGGGACAGGGGGCGAGCACTGAAGCTTTCTTT.

CDR3 region: CASSEGDRGMGNTEAFF. In nucleotides, the CDR3 is TGCGCCAGCAGCGAAGGGGACAGGGGCATGGGGAACACTGAAGCTTTCTTT. The chain recombines TRBV10-2 with TRBJ1-1, with 10 bases that match TRBD1. Germline CDR1 WSHSY, CDR2 SAAADI. The CDR3 runs to 17 residues. V lost 6 bases, J lost 1 base, and 11 bases stayed unmatched.

This chain connects TRBV7-2 to TRBJ2-7, with TRBD2 identical over 9 bases. The germline CDR1 and CDR2 sequences are SGHTA and FQGNSA. Unmatched junction bases numbered 12, after V lost 0 bases and J lost 0 bases. This CDR3 is 19 amino acids long. In DNA form, the CDR3 reads TGTGCCAGCAGCTTAGCGACGGGGTCTAGCGGGAAGAGCTCCTACGAGCAGTACTTC. Amino acid sequence: CASSLATGSSGKSSYEQYF.

The J gene is TRBJ2-7, the V gene TRBV4-2; 8 bases agree with TRBD2. V shed 4 bases, J shed 1 base, and the junction held 6 bases outside the gene matches. CDR3 length: 15 residues. CDR1 is LGHNA, CDR2 YNFKEQ, per germline. CDR3 nucleotides: TGTGCCAGCAGCCGACCTAGCGGGCCTTCCTACGAGCAGTACTTC. Protein sequence: CASSRPSGPSYEQYF.

In its sample, this clone was seen a few times. The chain links TRBV5-4 to TRBJ2-2; no clear D. The germline V and J ends were trimmed by 2 bases and 4 bases, with 3 bases remaining between them. CDR3 size: 12 residues. CDR1 is SGHNT and CDR2 is YYREEE in the germline V gene (reference sequence). The CDR3 coding sequence is TGTGCCAGCAGCTTCGTCACCGGGGAGCTGTTTTTT. It codes for CASSFVTGELFF.

This rearrangement joins TRBV6-5 to TRBJ1-5; 8 nucleotides match TRBD1. Germline values: CDR1 MNHEY, CDR2 SVGAGI. Trimming removed 6 bases from V and 2 bases from J; junction bases left unmatched: 3. The length of the CDR3 is 14 residues. DNA of the CDR3: TGTGCCAGCAGCGGACAGGGTGGCAATCAGCCCCAGCATTTT. It translates to CASSGQGGNQPQHF.

The sample holds one count of this clone. The V call is TRBV5-6, the J call TRBJ1-2, with D perhaps matching TRBD1 (5 bases). V was cut by 5 bases and J by 8 bases, with 22 bases left in between. The CDR3 runs to 15 residues. Germline-derived CDR1 and CDR2 are SGHDT and YYEEEE. The CDR3 is CASSFGRFAQGGYTF. As DNA, the CDR3 is TGTGCCAGCAGTTTCGGACGGTTTGCTCAGGGAGGCTACACCTTC. Full variable domain (missing parts from reference TRBV5-6 and TRBJ1-2): DAGVTQSPTHLIKTRGQQVTLRCSPKSGHDTVSWYQQALGQGPQFIFQYYEEEERQRGNFPDRFSGHQFPNYSSELNVNALLLGDSALYLCASSFGRFAQGGYTFGSGTRLTVV.

The rearrangement joins TRBV6-5 to TRBJ1-6; maybe TRBD1 (6 bases). This CDR3 has 15 residues. V was pared by 4 bases and J by 9 bases, with 16 bases between. Per the germline V gene, CDR1 is MNHEY and CDR2 is SVGAGI. CDR3 sequence reads: CASSSSGTGTSPLHF. CDR3 DNA sequence: TGTGCCAGCAGTTCCTCCGGCACAGGGACTTCACCCCTCCACTTT.

Worth noting for this clone: The sample has other DNA sequences that encode this CDR3 too. The chain has TRBV11-3 and TRBJ1-3, with unresolved D. Germline-derived CDR1 and CDR2 are SGHNT and YENEEA. Trimming took 1 base from V and 0 from J, leaving 4 bases between them. This CDR3 contains 14 residues. The CDR3 protein is CASSLGGSGNTIYF. DNA of the CDR3: TGTGCCAGCAGCTTAGGCGGCTCTGGAAACACCATATATTTT.

This clone was detected only once. The CDR3 bases are TGTGCCAGCAGCCAAGTAAGGACTAGCGGGGGGGCTGGGAGCACAGATACGCAGTATTTT. Translation gives CASSQVRTSGGAGSTDTQYF. This sequence joins TRBV4-2 and TRBJ2-3, with TRBD2 matching over 15 bases. The length of the CDR3 is 20 residues. Germline CDR1 reads LGHNA; CDR2 reads YNFKEQ. V shed 1 base, J shed 0 bases, and the junction held 8 bases outside the gene matches.

The table lists this clone with a count of one. The chain combines TRBV6-5 with TRBJ1-2; the match to TRBD1 covers 8 bases. Losses at the gene ends were 6 bases for V and 4 bases for J; bases not matched to a gene: 7. Germline-derived CDR1 and CDR2 are MNHEY and SVGAGI. This CDR3 has 14 residues. The CDR3 nucleotides are TGTGCCAGCAGCTGGACAGGGAGCGCCTATGGCTACACCTTC. This encodes CASSWTGSAYGYTF.

The genes are TRBV2 and TRBJ2-3; 11 bases line up with TRBD2. This CDR3 region has 16 residues. The V gene's germline CDR1 is SNHLY and CDR2 FYNNEI. The V segment lost 2 bases and the J segment 3 bases; nucleotides outside the gene matches: 4. The CDR3 here is CASSERSSGGTDTQYF. CDR3 coding DNA: TGTGCCAGCAGTGAACGGTCTAGCGGGGGGACAGATACGCAGTATTTT. Based on the CDR3 plus reference TRBV2 and TRBJ2-3, the full variable domain is EPEVTQTPSHQVTQMGQEVILRCVPISNHLYFYWYRQILGQKVEFLVSFYNNEISEKSEIFDDQFSVERPDGSNFTLKIRSTKLEDSAMYFCASSERSSGGTDTQYFGPGTRLTVL.

The chain combines TRBV19 with TRBJ2-1; 7 bases agree with TRBD2. The V gene end was trimmed by 5 bases and the J gene end by 7 bases; junction bases not matched to a gene: 11. The CDR3 runs 15 residues. Germline CDR1 and CDR2: LNHDA and SQIVND (reference sequence). CDR3 nucleotide sequence: TGTGCCAGTAGTGTTCTAGCGGTCGGTTTGAATGAGCAGTTCTTC. Translation gives CASSVLAVGLNEQFF.

The chain uses TRBV9 and TRBJ2-5, with D tentatively TRBD1 (5 bases). Per the germline V gene, CDR1 is SGDLS and CDR2 is YYNGEE. Trimming took 0 bases from V and 5 from J, leaving 11 bases between them. The CDR3 length is 14 residues. CDR3 nucleotides: TGTGCCAGCAGCGTAGCTGCAGGGCCGGAGACCCAGTACTTC. Encoded protein: CASSVAAGPETQYF.

CDR3 protein: CASSLAGGKLFF. For the CDR3, the DNA is TGTGCCAGCAGCTTAGCCGGGGGAAAACTGTTTTTT. This chain joins TRBV11-2 and TRBJ1-4, with D perhaps TRBD1 (5 bases). This CDR3 has 12 residues. Germline CDR1 SGHAT, CDR2 FQNNGV. The V end was cut by 1 base, the J end by 10 bases, with 7 bases between. The full variable domain, in which reference TRBV11-2 and TRBJ1-4 provide the parts outside the CDR3, is EAGVAQSPRYKIIEKRQSVAFWCNPISGHATLYWYQQILGQGPKLLIQFQNNGVVDDSQLPKDRFSAERLKGVDSTLKIQPAKLEDSAVYLCASSLAGGKLFFGSGTQLSVL.

This chain links TRBV5-1 with TRBJ2-3, with D perhaps TRBD1 (6 bases). CDR1 is SGHRS, CDR2 YFSETQ, per germline. The V end lost 5 bases, the J end lost 2 bases, and 15 bases lay between the germline ends. The CDR3 spans 15 residues. The CDR3 here is CASRGAGTATDTQYF. DNA for the CDR3: TGCGCCAGCAGGGGGGCTGGGACGGCCACAGATACGCAGTATTTT.

The chain links TRBV30 to TRBJ1-1, with D possibly matching TRBD1 (5 bases). This CDR3 region has 14 residues. V gave up 2 bases and J gave up 3 bases, with 13 bases separating them. In germline, CDR1 is GTSNPN, CDR2 SVGIG (reference sequence). The CDR3 protein is CAWSPGPWDTEAFF. The CDR3 DNA sequence: TGTGCCTGGAGTCCAGGGCCTTGGGACACTGAAGCTTTCTTT.

This chain joins TRBV12-5 and TRBJ1-1; possibly TRBD1 for D (6 bases). This CDR3 has 14 amino acids. Germline loops: CDR1 LGHNT, CDR2 FRNRAP. The ends were cut back, 5 bases at V and 1 base at J, with 11 bases in the middle. CDR3 in amino acids: CASGQNRENTEAFF. CDR3 coding DNA: TGTGCTAGTGGTCAAAACAGGGAGAACACTGAAGCTTTCTTT.

Comments on this clone: Compared with germline, one end of the junction differs, possibly owing to a read error. J is TRBJ1-1 and V is TRBV5-1; D is unclear. Germline lookup yields CDR1 SGHRS and CDR2 YFSETQ. The CDR3 sequence is 11 residues long. The CDR3 region has the DNA TGCGCCAGCCGCTTCGGCACTGAAGCTTTCTTT. Protein: CASRFGTEAFF.